Following are 2 T cell receptor beta chains from one sample sequenced in a study of blood T cell repertoires in COVID-19. Profiling relied on immunoSEQ multiplex PCR, and the TCRdb table lists in-frame clones only, not all of them. Of fewer than 350,000 clones listed, around 85% are singletons. Input material: PBMCs or T cells enriched from blood (not recorded which). These receptor sequences come from a woman in her forties who had recovered from COVID-19.

This chain connects TRBV2 to TRBJ2-3, with D tentatively TRBD1 (5 bases). Germline CDR1 reads SNHLY; CDR2 reads FYNNEI. The ends were cut back, 10 bases at V and 4 bases at J, with 24 bases in the middle. This CDR3 comprises 16 residues. CDR3 coding DNA: TGTGCCACCAAGACATTAGCCCAGGGCGGTGCAGATACGCAGTATTTT. It is translated as CATKTLAQGGADTQYF.

This rearrangement joins TRBV7-2 to TRBJ1-1; D call uncertain. The CDR3 totals 13 residues. Trimming pared 1 base from V and 6 bases from J, leaving 9 bases between. Germline lookup yields CDR1 SGHTA and CDR2 FQGNSA. The CDR3 DNA reads TGTGCCAGCAGCTTAGTCACAGCTCCTGAAGCTTTCTTT. It yields the protein CASSLVTAPEAFF.